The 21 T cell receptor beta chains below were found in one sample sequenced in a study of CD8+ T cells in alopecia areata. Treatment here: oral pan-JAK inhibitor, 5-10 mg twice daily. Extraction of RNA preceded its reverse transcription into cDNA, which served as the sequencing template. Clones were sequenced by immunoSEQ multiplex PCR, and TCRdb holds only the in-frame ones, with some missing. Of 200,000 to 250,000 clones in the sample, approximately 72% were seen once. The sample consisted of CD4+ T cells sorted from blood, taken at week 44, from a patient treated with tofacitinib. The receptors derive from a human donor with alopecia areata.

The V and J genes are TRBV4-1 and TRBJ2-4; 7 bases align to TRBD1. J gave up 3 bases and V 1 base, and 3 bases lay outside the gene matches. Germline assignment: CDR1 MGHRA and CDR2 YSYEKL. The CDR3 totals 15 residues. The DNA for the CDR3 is TGCGCCAGCAGCCAAGCTGGGGACAGCAAAAACATTCAGTACTTC. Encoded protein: CASSQAGDSKNIQYF.

This chain's CDR3 is CAISESLGPNNEQFF. The CDR3 coding sequence is TGTGCCATCAGTGAGTCGTTGGGACCCAACAATGAGCAGTTCTTC. The J gene is TRBJ2-1, the V gene TRBV10-3; D is perhaps TRBD1 or TRBD2 (5 bases each). This CDR3 is built from 15 residues. Trimming removed 0 bases from V and 5 bases from J, with 11 bases in between. CDR1 and CDR2 (germline): ENHRY, SYGVKD.

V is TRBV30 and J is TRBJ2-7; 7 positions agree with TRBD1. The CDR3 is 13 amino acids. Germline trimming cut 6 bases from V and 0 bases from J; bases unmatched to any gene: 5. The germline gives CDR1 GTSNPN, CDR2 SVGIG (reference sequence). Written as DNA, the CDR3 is TGTGCCTGCACACAGGGGAGCTCCTACGAGCAGTACTTC. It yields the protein CACTQGSSYEQYF. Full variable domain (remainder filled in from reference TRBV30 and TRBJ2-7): SQTIHQWPATLVQPVGSPLSLECTVEGTSNPNLYWYRQAAGRGLQLLFYSVGIGQISSEVPQNLSASRPQDRQFILSSKKLLLSDSGFYLCACTQGSSYEQYFGPGTRLTVT.

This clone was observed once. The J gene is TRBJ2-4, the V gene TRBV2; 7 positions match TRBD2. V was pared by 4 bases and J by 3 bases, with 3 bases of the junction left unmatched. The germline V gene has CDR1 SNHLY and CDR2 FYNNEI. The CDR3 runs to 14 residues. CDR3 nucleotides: TGTGCCAGCAGTGCGACTAGCAACAAAAACATTCAGTACTTC. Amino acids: CASSATSNKNIQYF.

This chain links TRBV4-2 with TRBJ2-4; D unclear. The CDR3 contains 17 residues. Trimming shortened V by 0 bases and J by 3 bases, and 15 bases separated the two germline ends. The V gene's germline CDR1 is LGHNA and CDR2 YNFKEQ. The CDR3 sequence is CASSQDPVVSGKNIQYF. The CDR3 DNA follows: TGTGCCAGCAGCCAAGATCCGGTGGTATCAGGCAAAAACATTCAGTACTTC.

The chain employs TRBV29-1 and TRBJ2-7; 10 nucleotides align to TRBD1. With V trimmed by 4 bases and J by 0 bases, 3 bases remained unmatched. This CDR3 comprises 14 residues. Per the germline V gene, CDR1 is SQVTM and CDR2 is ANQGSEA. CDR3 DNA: TGCAGCGTTGCCGGGACAGGGGCCTCCTACGAGCAGTACTTC. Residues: CSVAGTGASYEQYF.

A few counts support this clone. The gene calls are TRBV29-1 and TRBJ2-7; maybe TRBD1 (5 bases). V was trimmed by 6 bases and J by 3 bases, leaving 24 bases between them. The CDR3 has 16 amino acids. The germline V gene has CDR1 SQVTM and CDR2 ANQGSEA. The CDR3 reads CSVRLVRRRGIYEQYF. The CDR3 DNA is TGCAGCGTACGGCTTGTAAGGCGAAGGGGCATCTACGAGCAGTACTTC.

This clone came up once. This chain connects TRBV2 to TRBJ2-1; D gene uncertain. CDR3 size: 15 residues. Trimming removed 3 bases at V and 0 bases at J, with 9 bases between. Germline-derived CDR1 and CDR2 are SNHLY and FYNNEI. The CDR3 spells CASSDGTSSYNEQFF. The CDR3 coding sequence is TGTGCCAGCAGTGACGGTACCAGCTCCTACAATGAGCAGTTCTTC.

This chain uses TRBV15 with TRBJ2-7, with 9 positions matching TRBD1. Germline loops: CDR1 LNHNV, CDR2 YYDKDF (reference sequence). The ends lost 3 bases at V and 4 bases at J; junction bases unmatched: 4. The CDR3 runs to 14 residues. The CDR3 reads CATSRDRGEYEQYF. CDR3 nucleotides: TGTGCCACCAGCAGGGACAGGGGCGAATACGAGCAGTACTTC.

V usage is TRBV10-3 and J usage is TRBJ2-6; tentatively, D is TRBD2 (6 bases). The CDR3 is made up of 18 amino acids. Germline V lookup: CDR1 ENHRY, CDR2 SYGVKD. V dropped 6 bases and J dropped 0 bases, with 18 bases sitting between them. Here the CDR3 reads CAIRRFGRESSGANVLTF. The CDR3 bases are TGTGCCATCAGGAGATTTGGACGGGAGAGCTCTGGGGCCAACGTCCTGACTTTC.

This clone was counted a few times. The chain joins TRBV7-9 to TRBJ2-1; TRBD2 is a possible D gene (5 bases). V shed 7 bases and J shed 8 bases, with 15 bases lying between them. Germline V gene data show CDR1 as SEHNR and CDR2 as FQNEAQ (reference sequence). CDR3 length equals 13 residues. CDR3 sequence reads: CASTTRGVDEQFF. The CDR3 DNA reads TGTGCCAGCACCACCCGGGGAGTGGATGAGCAGTTCTTC.

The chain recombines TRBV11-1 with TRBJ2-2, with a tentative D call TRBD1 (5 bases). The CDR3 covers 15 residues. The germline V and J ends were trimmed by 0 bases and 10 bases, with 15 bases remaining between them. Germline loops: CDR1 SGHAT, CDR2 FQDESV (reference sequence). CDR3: CASSLARLPQEELFF. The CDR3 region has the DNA TGTGCCAGCAGCTTAGCCCGTTTGCCACAGGAGGAGCTGTTTTTT.

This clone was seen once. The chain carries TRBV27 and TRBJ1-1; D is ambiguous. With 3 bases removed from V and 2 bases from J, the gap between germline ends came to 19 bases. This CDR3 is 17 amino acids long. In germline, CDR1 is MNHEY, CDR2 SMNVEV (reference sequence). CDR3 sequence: CASSFRVTAGPNTEAFF. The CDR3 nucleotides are TGTGCCAGCAGTTTTCGAGTCACGGCAGGACCAAACACTGAAGCTTTCTTT.

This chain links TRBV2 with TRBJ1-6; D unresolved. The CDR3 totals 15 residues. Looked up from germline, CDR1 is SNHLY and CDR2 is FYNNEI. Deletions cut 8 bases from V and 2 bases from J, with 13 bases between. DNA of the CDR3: TGTGCCAGCGGAGGCACTGACACCTATAATTCACCCCTCCACTTT. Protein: CASGGTDTYNSPLHF.

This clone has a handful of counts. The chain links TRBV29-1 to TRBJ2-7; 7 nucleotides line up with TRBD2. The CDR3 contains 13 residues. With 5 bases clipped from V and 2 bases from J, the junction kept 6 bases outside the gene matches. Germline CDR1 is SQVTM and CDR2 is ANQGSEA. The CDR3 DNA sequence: TGCAGCGTTCGGCAGGGACTAACCTACGAGCAGTACTTC. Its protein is CSVRQGLTYEQYF.

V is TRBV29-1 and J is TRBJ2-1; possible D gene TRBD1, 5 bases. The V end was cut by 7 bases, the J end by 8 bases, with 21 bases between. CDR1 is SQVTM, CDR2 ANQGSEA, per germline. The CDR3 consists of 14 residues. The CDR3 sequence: CSATQGRVADEQFF. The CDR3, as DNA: TGCAGCGCCACTCAGGGTAGGGTTGCTGATGAGCAGTTCTTC.

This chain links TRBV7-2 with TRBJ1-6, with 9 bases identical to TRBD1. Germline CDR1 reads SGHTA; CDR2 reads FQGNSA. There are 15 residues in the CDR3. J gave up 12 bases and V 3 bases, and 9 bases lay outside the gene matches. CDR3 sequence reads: CASSLPGQGLGPLHF. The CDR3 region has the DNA TGTGCCAGCAGCTTGCCCGGACAGGGGTTGGGACCCCTCCACTTT.

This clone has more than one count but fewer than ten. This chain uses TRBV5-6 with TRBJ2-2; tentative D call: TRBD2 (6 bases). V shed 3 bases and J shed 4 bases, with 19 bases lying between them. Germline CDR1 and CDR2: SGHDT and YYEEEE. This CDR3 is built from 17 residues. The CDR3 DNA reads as TGTGCCAGCAGCTCGATAAAGAAGAGGGGAGGCACCGGGGAGCTGTTTTTT. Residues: CASSSIKKRGGTGELFF.

This CDR3 is CASSFGLYNEQFF. In nucleotides, the CDR3 is TGTGCCAGCAGCTTTGGGTTATACAATGAGCAGTTCTTC. The rearrangement uses TRBV7-3 and TRBJ2-1, with unresolved D. Germline lookup yields CDR1 SGHTA and CDR2 FQGTGA. This CDR3 is built from 13 residues. Deletions cut 3 bases from V and 4 bases from J, with 7 bases between. Based on the CDR3 plus reference TRBV7-3 and TRBJ2-1, the full variable domain is GAGVSQTPSNKVTEKGKYVELRCDPISGHTALYWYRQSLGQGPEFLIYFQGTGAADDSGLPNDRFFAVRPEGSVSTLKIQRTERGDSAVYLCASSFGLYNEQFFGPGTRLTVL.

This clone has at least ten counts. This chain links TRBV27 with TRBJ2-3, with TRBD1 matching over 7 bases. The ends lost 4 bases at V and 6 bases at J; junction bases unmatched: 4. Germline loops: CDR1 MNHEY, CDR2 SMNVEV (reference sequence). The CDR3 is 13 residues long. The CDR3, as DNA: TGTGCCAGCAGTTGGATAGGGGGCGATACGCAGTATTTT. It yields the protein CASSWIGGDTQYF.

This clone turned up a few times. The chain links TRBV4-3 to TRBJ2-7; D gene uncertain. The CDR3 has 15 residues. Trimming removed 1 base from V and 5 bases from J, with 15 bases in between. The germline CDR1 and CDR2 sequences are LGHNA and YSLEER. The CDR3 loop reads CASSQGLSGLNEQYF. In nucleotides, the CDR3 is TGCGCCAGCAGCCAAGGGCTGTCAGGTCTAAACGAGCAGTACTTC.